This T cell receptor (beta chain) emerged from a study of T-cell reconstitution after alpha-beta-depleted transplantation in children (dated by TCRdb to about 2016). In terms of the full investigation: T-cell immune reconstitution after TCRalphabeta/CD19-depleted allogeneic hematopoietic cell transplantation in children was quantitatively tracked in the study by means of TCR repertoire profiling.

The method behind the library was PCR. Sequencing was carried out with an Illumina HiSeq 2500. Molecular barcoding was employed in the preparation of TCR libraries, with unique molecular identifiers being used to normalize TCRbeta repertoire quantification. The raw public reads went through TCRdb reprocessing: fastp at Q25, MiXCR clone calling, in-frame beta chains kept. Under each unique CDR3 protein, matching rows form one entry showing the most common genes and DNA. The sample table contains some 260,000 distinct CDR3 sequences; only one count was recorded for more than 20% of them. The ten largest make up about 5% of the sample. This clonotype was picked up a small number of times. The specificity of this receptor is unknown. No base quality information exists; no much larger clone differs at one position. Spanning cysteine to phenylalanine, the CDR3 consists of 16 amino acids. Kept here is only the CDR3 DNA, which spans 48 bases and is read in frame from base 1. The germline V gene (reference sequence) yields LNHNV for CDR1 and YYDKDF for CDR2. Trimming removed 0 bases from V and 0 bases from J, leaving 9 bases between the germline ends.

Summary of the overall study and its limitations: The high TCRbeta diversity at day 60 in some patients was ascribed to recipient T cells and intrathymic progenitors that had survived conditioning. Over subsequent months, a decline in hyperexpanded clone frequencies was noted, and after one year, T-cell counts and TCRbeta diversity were mostly ascribed to newly produced T cells. The apparently early recovery of alphabetaT-cell counts about two months after transplant reportedly depended on only several hundred rapidly expanded clones that came from non-depleted graft cells.

The sample's treatment or condition, from its label and the paper: allogeneic hematopoietic cell transplantation with graft depleted of TCRalphabeta T cells and CD19 B cells. The transplant recipients were children given TCRalphabeta/CD19-depleted allogeneic hematopoietic cell grafts. This chain joins TRBV15 to TRBJ1-5; the D gene lacks a confident call. The TCR originated in a female patient aged 2-10 years who had a stem cell transplant for congenital amegakaryocytic thrombocytopenia, so the T cells may come from the graft donor. Sequencing was performed on PBMCs, mostly from graft donor cells, taken 360 days after TCRalphabeta/CD19-depleted stem cell transplant. The DNA sequence follows: TGTGCCACCAGCAGAGATACAGAGGCTAGCAATCAGCCCCAGCATTTT. Its amino acids are CATSRDTEASNQPQHF. The CDR3, completed at both ends by the reference TRBV15 and TRBJ1-5 genes, gives the full variable domain DAMVIQNPRYQVTQFGKPVTLSCSQTLNHNVMYWYQQKSSQAPKLLFHYYDKDFNNEADTPDNFQSRRPNTSFCFLDIRSPGLGDTAMYLCATSRDTEASNQPQHFGDGTRLSIL.